Below are 25 T cell receptor beta chains sequenced from a single sample in a study of patients and donors after allogeneic stem cell transplantation. TCRdb recomputed calls from the RT-PCR reads with MiXCR, one row per CDR3 protein. The repertoire holds 410,000 or so distinct CDR3 sequences, 16% seen once, with 7.2% in the top ten. Sequencing was done on a sample of blood, either unsorted or a sorted T cell fraction (not recorded which). The receptors shown here come from a human donor who was either an allogeneic HSCT recipient or a stem cell or donor lymphocyte infusion donor (not recorded which). It is not recorded whose cells these are; they may come from a transplant donor.

The gene calls are TRBV20-1 and TRBJ1-1; perhaps TRBD1 as D (5 bases). Germline assignment: CDR1 DFQATT and CDR2 SNEGSKA (reference sequence). The CDR3 is 11 amino acids. V lost 3 bases and J 6 bases, leaving 8 bases between the germline ends. The CDR3 loop is CSARDIAEAFF. CDR3 bases: TGCAGTGCTAGGGACATTGCTGAAGCTTTCTTT.

This clonotype was seen a handful of times. The CDR3 sequence is CASSTLRAGELFF. CDR3 nucleotides: TGTGCCAGCAGCACGTTGCGGGCCGGGGAGCTGTTTTTT. The chain combines TRBV5-8 with TRBJ2-2, with D maybe TRBD2 (5 bases). The V end was cut by 4 bases, the J end by 6 bases, with 10 bases between. This CDR3 comprises 13 residues. CDR1 is SGHTS, CDR2 YDEGEE, per germline.

This chain uses TRBV7-8 with TRBJ2-1; D perhaps matches TRBD2 (7 bases). V was shortened by 10 bases and J by 4 bases, with 20 bases between the two germline ends. CDR1 and CDR2 (germline): SGHVS, FQNEAQ. This CDR3 is 15 amino acids long. The CDR3 spells CATVPGGPKYNEQFF. DNA of the CDR3: TGTGCCACTGTTCCCGGGGGGCCAAAGTACAATGAGCAGTTCTTC.

This clonotype was observed many times. The chain recombines TRBV12-3 or TRBV12-4 with TRBJ2-1; a possible D gene is TRBD1 (5 bases). This CDR3 comprises 15 residues. V lost 7 bases, J lost 9 bases, and 22 bases lay in between. In nucleotides, the CDR3 is TGTGCCAGCACCCCCAGGCAGGGTTATCCAACTGAGCAGTTCTTC. This codes for CASTPRQGYPTEQFF.

This clonotype turned up a few times. The chain has TRBV5-5 and TRBJ1-4, with D possibly being TRBD1 (5 bases). The CDR3 totals 15 residues. Germline V gives CDR1 SGHKS, CDR2 YYEKEE (reference sequence). The V end lost 2 bases, the J end lost 4 bases, and 12 bases lay between the germline ends. CDR3 in DNA: TGTGCCAGCAGCTTCCGCGGGGCGGGTAATGAAAAACTGTTTTTT. Translation: CASSFRGAGNEKLFF.

The sample holds a few counts of this clonotype. This chain joins TRBV6-5 and TRBJ1-3, with unresolved D. Per the germline V gene, CDR1 is MNHEY and CDR2 is SVGAGI. The CDR3 covers 15 residues. Trimming took off 2 bases at V and 2 bases at J, with 10 bases between the two ends. The CDR3 DNA is TGTGCCAGCAGTTACGAAGGGTCTCCTGGAAACACCATATATTTT. Amino acids: CASSYEGSPGNTIYF.

The chain links TRBV6-2 or TRBV6-3 to TRBJ2-2, with 9 bases lining up with TRBD1. There are 17 residues in the CDR3. V shed 6 bases, J shed 8 bases, and the junction held 16 bases outside the gene matches. Per the germline V gene, CDR1 is MNHEY and CDR2 is SVGEGT. The CDR3 loop is CASRPSYRGRVEGELFF. CDR3 in DNA: TGTGCCAGCAGACCAAGTTACAGGGGGCGAGTGGAAGGGGAGCTGTTTTTT.

The chain links TRBV24-1 to TRBJ1-1, with TRBD1 identical over 9 bases. Germline CDR1 reads KGHDR; CDR2 reads SFDVKD. Unmatched junction bases numbered 8, after V lost 9 bases and J lost 7 bases. The CDR3 spans 13 residues. CDR3 region: CATEDRGAGEAFF. The CDR3, as DNA: TGTGCCACCGAGGACAGGGGAGCGGGTGAAGCTTTCTTT.

This clonotype occurred many times. The gene calls are TRBV11-1 and TRBJ1-2; D remains ambiguous. CDR3 length equals 12 residues. Germline CDR1 SGHAT, CDR2 FQDESV (reference sequence). V was clipped by 2 bases and J by 6 bases, with 7 bases between them. The CDR3 DNA reads as TGTGCCAGCAGCTTACTCGGGGATGGCTACACCTTC. It codes for CASSLLGDGYTF.

The table lists this clonotype with a few counts. CDR3 loop: CASSVNILGTEAFF. For the CDR3, the DNA is TGTGCCAGCAGCGTAAATATATTGGGCACTGAAGCTTTCTTT. The chain combines TRBV9 with TRBJ1-1; D unresolved. CDR1 and CDR2 (germline): SGDLS, YYNGEE. The V end lost 1 base, the J end lost 4 bases, and 11 bases lay between the germline ends. This CDR3 region has 14 residues.

This clonotype showed up many times. This chain connects TRBV5-1 to TRBJ1-5; TRBD1 is a possible D gene (5 bases). The ends were cut back, 0 bases at V and 8 bases at J, with 12 bases in the middle. Germline assignment: CDR1 SGHRS and CDR2 YFSETQ. There are 14 residues in the CDR3. The CDR3 coding sequence is TGCGCCAGCAGCTTGGCTGGGGGAAGGGAGCCCCAGCATTTT. Translation: CASSLAGGREPQHF.

This clonotype has only a few counts. V gene TRBV2 combines with J gene TRBJ2-7; D might be TRBD2 (6 bases). V was pared by 4 bases and J by 6 bases, with 19 bases between. This CDR3 region has 15 residues. Germline CDR1 reads SNHLY; CDR2 reads FYNNEI. CDR3 protein: CASSARGLTWFEQYF. The CDR3, as DNA: TGTGCCAGCAGTGCCCGGGGACTTACCTGGTTCGAGCAGTACTTC.

The chain combines TRBV4-1 with TRBJ1-4; D remains ambiguous. Trimming removed 1 base at V and 7 bases at J, with 16 bases between. There are 16 residues in the CDR3. In germline, CDR1 is MGHRA, CDR2 YSYEKL. The CDR3 loop is CASSQGISLASEKLFF. The CDR3 DNA is TGCGCCAGCAGCCAAGGAATTTCGCTTGCAAGTGAAAAACTGTTTTTT.

This clonotype was observed a few times. The V gene is TRBV15, the J gene TRBJ2-7, with 9 bases aligning to TRBD2. V was clipped by 6 bases and J by 3 bases; unmatched bases: 3. The CDR3 totals 13 residues. Germline V gene lookup returns CDR1 LNHNV and CDR2 YYDKDF (reference sequence). The CDR3 is CATSKRGDYEQYF. CDR3 coding DNA: TGTGCCACCAGTAAGCGGGGGGACTACGAGCAGTACTTC.

The V call is TRBV4-1, the J call TRBJ2-5; 8 bases match TRBD2. CDR1 and CDR2 from the germline V gene are MGHRA and YSYEKL. The CDR3 is made up of 17 amino acids. V gave up 2 bases and J gave up 4 bases; unmatched junction bases: 12. As DNA, the CDR3 is TGCGCCAGCAGCCAAATGTCCCGCGGGGGGCCAGGAGAGACCCAGTACTTC. It specifies CASSQMSRGGPGETQYF.

This clonotype came up many times. This chain connects TRBV24-1 to TRBJ2-5; D not certain. This CDR3 is built from 14 residues. V dropped 1 base and J dropped 5 bases, with 10 bases sitting between them. CDR1 and CDR2 (germline): KGHDR, SFDVKD. The DNA for the CDR3 is TGTGCCACCAGTGATTTAAGGGATTCGGAGACCCAGTACTTC. Protein product: CATSDLRDSETQYF.

The chain employs TRBV12-3 or TRBV12-4 and TRBJ1-3, with D hard to call. This CDR3 spans 16 amino acids. The germline V and J ends were trimmed by 4 bases and 2 bases, with 15 bases remaining between them. The DNA for the CDR3 is TGTGCCAGCAGTTCACTACGGACTGGTCCTGGAAACACCATATATTTT. Encoded protein: CASSSLRTGPGNTIYF.

As regards this clonotype: A much larger clonotype is one base distant, so this may be a read error. The chain is built from TRBV18 and TRBJ2-5; 7 bases match TRBD1. This CDR3 is 13 amino acids long. CDR1 is KGHSH and CDR2 is LQKENI in the germline V gene. The CDR3, as DNA: TGTGCCAGCTCACAGGGACAGCAAGAGACCCAGTGCTTC. Its translation is CASSQGQQETQCF.

The chain carries TRBV5-1 and TRBJ2-1; D is unclear. V gave up 1 base and J gave up 5 bases, with 10 bases separating them. CDR3 size: 14 residues. Germline V gene lookup returns CDR1 SGHRS and CDR2 YFSETQ. The CDR3 loop is CASSLNPGNNEQFF. Here the CDR3 DNA reads TGCGCCAGCAGCTTGAATCCAGGAAACAATGAGCAGTTCTTC.

This clonotype was counted ten times or more. The chain combines TRBV12-3 or TRBV12-4 with TRBJ1-5; 9 bases fit TRBD1. V lost 6 bases to trimming and J lost 1 base; unmatched junction nucleotides: 4. The CDR3 is made up of 15 amino acids. DNA for the CDR3: TGTGCCAGCAGAATGGACAGGGGCAGCAATCAGCCCCAGCATTTT. Its translation is CASRMDRGSNQPQHF.

CDR3 sequence: CASSRLSGNEQFF. In DNA, the CDR3 is TGTGCCAGCAGTCGCCTTAGCGGCAATGAGCAGTTCTTC. The chain is built from TRBV12-3 or TRBV12-4 and TRBJ2-1; D perhaps matches TRBD2 (6 bases). Trimming shortened V by 5 bases and J by 6 bases, and 11 bases separated the two germline ends. The CDR3 covers 13 residues.

The genes are TRBV12-3 or TRBV12-4 and TRBJ1-2; 9 nucleotides line up with TRBD1. The length of the CDR3 is 15 residues. V gave up 6 bases and J gave up 3 bases; unmatched junction bases: 8. The CDR3 spells CASSPRTGAYYGYTF. CDR3 DNA sequence: TGTGCCAGCAGCCCTCGGACAGGGGCTTACTATGGCTACACCTTC.

The chain links TRBV20-1 to TRBJ1-6, with TRBD1 as a possible D gene (5 bases). CDR1 is DFQATT and CDR2 is SNEGSKA in the germline V gene (reference sequence). V was clipped by 5 bases and J by 0 bases, with 11 bases between them. The length of the CDR3 is 15 residues. The CDR3 sequence: CSASRTSSYNSPLHF. The CDR3 DNA reads as TGCAGTGCTTCCCGGACAAGCTCCTATAATTCACCCCTCCACTTT.

This chain joins TRBV7-9 and TRBJ1-1; D uncertain. The CDR3 extends over 15 amino acids. CDR1 and CDR2 (germline): SEHNR, FQNEAQ (reference sequence). Trimming left V 4 bases short and J 2 bases short, with 14 bases between. As DNA, the CDR3 is TGTGCCAGCAGCTCACCGATGGGTTCTAACACTGAAGCTTTCTTT. Translating it yields CASSSPMGSNTEAFF.

This clonotype showed up just a few times. This chain joins TRBV12-5 and TRBJ2-7, with TRBD1 matching over 8 bases. The CDR3 runs 19 residues. Germline CDR1 is LGHNT and CDR2 is FRNRAP. V was clipped by 0 bases and J by 5 bases; unmatched bases: 18. CDR3 in DNA: TGTGCTAGTGGTTTGGTTGGGAGCAGGGGGCTGAAGGGACCCCACGAGCAGTACTTC. Its translation: CASGLVGSRGLKGPHEQYF.